The present entry profiles one T cell receptor beta chain with its context. The data stem from a study of response to subunit inactivated influenza vaccine. This CDR3 is built from 16 residues. After removal of 3 bases from V and 4 bases from J, the junction contained 7 bases not matched to a gene. TCRdb used MiXCR to reprocess the RT-PCR reads, holding one entry per CDR3 protein. Of about 780,000 distinct CDR3 sequences listed, 15% to 20% are singletons. This sequence originates from a man between 45 and 60 years old who received an inactivated influenza vaccine. This rearrangement joins TRBV12-3 or TRBV12-4 to TRBJ2-2, with 8 bases aligning to TRBD2. The sample was PBMCs from blood, taken around 5 days after vaccination. The chain's CDR3 is CASSFSTGTSTGELFF. Written as DNA, the CDR3 is TGTGCCAGCAGTTTTAGCACCGGGACTAGCACCGGGGAGCTGTTTTTT.